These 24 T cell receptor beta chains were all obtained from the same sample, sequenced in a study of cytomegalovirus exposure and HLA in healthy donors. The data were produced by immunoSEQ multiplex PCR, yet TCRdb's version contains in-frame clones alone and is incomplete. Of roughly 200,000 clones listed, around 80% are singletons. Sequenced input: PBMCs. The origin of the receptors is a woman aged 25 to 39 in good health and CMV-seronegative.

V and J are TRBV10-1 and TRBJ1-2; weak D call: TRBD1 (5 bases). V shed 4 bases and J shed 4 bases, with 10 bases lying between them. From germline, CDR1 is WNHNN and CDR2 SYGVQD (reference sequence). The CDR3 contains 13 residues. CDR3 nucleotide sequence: TGCGCCAGCAGTGGCGGGGGGAGCTATGGCTACACCTTC. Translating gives CASSGGGSYGYTF.

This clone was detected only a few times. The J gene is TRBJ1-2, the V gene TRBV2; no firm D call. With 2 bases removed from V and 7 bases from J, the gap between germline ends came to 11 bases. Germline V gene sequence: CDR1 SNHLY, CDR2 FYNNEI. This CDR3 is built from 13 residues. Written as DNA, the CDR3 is TGTGCCAGCAGTGAATACGGCGGAAGTGGCTACACCTTC. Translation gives CASSEYGGSGYTF.

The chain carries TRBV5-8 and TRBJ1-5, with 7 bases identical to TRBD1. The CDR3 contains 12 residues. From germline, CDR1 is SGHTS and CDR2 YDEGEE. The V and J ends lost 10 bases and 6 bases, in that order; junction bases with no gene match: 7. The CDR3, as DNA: TGTGCCGGAGACAGGGCGGGTCAGCCCCAGCATTTT. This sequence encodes CAGDRAGQPQHF.

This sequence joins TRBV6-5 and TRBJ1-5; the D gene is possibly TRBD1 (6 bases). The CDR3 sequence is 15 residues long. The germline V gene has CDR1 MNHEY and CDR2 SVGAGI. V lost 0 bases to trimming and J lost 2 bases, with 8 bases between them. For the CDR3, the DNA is TGTGCCAGCAGTTACTCTTACAGGGGCAATCAGCCCCAGCATTTT. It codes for CASSYSYRGNQPQHF.

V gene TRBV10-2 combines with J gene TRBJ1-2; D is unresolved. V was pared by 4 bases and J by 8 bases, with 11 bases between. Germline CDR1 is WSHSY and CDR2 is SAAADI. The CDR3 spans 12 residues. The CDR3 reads CASSGVGGGYTF. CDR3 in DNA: TGCGCCAGCAGTGGGGTAGGAGGGGGCTACACCTTC.

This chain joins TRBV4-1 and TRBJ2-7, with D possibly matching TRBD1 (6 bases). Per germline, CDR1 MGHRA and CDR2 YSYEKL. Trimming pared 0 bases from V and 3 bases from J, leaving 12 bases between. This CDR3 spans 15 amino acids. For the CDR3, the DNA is TGCGCCAGCAGCCAAGAGCAGGGGTTAGTCTACGAGCAGTACTTC. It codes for CASSQEQGLVYEQYF.

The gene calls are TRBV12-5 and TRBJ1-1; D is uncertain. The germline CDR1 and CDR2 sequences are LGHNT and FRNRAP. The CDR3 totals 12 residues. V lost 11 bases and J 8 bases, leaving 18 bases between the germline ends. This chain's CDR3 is CAGPTSGGEAFF. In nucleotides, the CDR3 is TGTGCTGGGCCGACTTCGGGAGGAGAAGCTTTCTTT.

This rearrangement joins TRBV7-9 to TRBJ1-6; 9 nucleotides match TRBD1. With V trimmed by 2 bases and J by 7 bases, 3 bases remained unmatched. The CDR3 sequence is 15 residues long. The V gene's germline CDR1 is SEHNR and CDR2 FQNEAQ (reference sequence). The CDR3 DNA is TGTGCCAGCAGCTTAACAGGGGGCCGGAATTCACCCCTCCACTTT. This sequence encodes CASSLTGGRNSPLHF.

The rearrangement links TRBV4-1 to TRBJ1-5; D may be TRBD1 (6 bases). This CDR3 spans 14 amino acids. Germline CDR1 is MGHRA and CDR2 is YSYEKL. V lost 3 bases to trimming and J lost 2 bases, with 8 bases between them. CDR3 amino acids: CASSHPGGNQPQHF. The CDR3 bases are TGCGCCAGCAGCCACCCAGGGGGCAATCAGCCCCAGCATTTT.

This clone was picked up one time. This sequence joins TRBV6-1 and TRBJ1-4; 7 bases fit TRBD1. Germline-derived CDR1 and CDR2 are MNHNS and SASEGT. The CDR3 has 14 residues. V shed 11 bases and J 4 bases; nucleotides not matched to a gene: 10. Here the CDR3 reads CAASRDRVNEKLFF. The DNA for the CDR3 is TGTGCCGCAAGCCGGGACAGAGTTAATGAAAAACTGTTTTTT.

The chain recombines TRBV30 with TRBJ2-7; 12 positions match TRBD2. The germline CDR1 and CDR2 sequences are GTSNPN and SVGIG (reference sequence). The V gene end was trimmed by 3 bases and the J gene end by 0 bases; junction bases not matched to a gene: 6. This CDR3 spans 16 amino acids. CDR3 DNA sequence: TGTGCCTGGAGACACCCGGGACTAGCGGGCTCCTACGAGCAGTACTTC. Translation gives CAWRHPGLAGSYEQYF.

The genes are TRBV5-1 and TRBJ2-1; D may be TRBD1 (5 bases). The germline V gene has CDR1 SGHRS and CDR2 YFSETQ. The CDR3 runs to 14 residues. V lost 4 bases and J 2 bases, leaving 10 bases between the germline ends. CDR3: CASSRDRTYNEQFF. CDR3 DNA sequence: TGCGCCAGCAGCCGAGACAGAACCTACAATGAGCAGTTCTTC.

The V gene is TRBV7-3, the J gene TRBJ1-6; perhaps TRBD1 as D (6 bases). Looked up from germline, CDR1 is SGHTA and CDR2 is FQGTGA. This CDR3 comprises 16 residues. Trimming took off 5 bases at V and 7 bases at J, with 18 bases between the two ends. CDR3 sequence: CASSPKGGGSNSPLHF. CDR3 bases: TGTGCCAGCAGCCCCAAGGGGGGAGGGTCCAATTCACCCCTCCACTTT.

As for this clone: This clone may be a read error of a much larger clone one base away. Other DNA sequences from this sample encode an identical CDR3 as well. The CDR3 DNA sequence: TGTGCCAGCATGGGGACACACACCGGGGAACTGTTTTTT. The encoded protein is CASMGTHTGELFF. This chain uses TRBV2 with TRBJ2-2; tentatively, D is TRBD1 (6 bases). The germline CDR1 and CDR2 sequences are SNHLY and FYNNEI. The CDR3 consists of 13 residues.

As DNA, the CDR3 is TGTGCCAGCAGTGTACAGGACTACGAGCAGTACTTC. This translates into CASSVQDYEQYF. The gene calls are TRBV2 and TRBJ2-7, with D tentatively TRBD1 (5 bases). The CDR3 covers 12 residues. Germline CDR1 and CDR2: SNHLY and FYNNEI. V lost 4 bases to trimming and J lost 3 bases, with 7 bases between them.

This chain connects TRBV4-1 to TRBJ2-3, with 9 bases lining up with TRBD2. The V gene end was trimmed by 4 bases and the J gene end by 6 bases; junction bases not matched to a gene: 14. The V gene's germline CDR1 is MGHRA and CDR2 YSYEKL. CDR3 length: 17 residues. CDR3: CASSPRPLTSGSDTQYF. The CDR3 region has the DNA TGCGCCAGCAGCCCTAGACCCCTGACTAGCGGCAGCGATACGCAGTATTTT.

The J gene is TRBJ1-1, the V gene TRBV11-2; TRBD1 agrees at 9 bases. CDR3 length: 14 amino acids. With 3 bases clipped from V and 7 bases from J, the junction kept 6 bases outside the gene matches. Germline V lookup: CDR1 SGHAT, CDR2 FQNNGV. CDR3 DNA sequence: TGTGCCAGCAGCTTGGGACAGGGAAAAATTGAAGCTTTCTTT. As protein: CASSLGQGKIEAFF.

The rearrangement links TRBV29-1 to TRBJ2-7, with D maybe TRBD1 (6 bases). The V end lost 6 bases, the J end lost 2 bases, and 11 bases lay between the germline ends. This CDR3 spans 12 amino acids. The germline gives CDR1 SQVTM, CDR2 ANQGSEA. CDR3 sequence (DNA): TGCAGCGTAAAGACAGGAACCTACGAGCAGTACTTC. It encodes CSVKTGTYEQYF.

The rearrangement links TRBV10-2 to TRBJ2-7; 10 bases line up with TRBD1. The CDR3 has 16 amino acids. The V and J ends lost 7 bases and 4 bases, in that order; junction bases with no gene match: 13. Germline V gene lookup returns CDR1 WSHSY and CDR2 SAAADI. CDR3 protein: CASTPTWGTGEYEQYF. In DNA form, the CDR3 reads TGCGCCAGCACCCCGACATGGGGGACAGGGGAATACGAGCAGTACTTC.

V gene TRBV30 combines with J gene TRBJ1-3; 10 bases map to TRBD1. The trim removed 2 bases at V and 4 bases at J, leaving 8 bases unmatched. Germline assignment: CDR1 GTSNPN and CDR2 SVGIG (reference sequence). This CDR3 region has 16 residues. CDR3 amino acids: CAWSIKDRGKGNTIYF. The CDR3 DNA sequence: TGTGCCTGGAGTATTAAGGACAGGGGGAAAGGAAACACCATATATTTT. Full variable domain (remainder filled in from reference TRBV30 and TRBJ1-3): SQTIHQWPATLVQPVGSPLSLECTVEGTSNPNLYWYRQAAGRGLQLLFYSVGIGQISSEVPQNLSASRPQDRQFILSSKKLLLSDSGFYLCAWSIKDRGKGNTIYFGEGSWLTVV.

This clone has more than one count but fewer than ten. The CDR3 sequence is CASSYRQGNTEAFF. The CDR3 bases are TGCGCCAGCAGCTACAGACAGGGTAACACTGAAGCTTTCTTT. The chain has TRBV4-1 and TRBJ1-1; 7 bases are a match to TRBD1. The J segment lost 2 bases and the V segment lost 5 bases, leaving 5 bases of the junction unmatched. The germline gives CDR1 MGHRA, CDR2 YSYEKL. The CDR3 is 14 amino acids.

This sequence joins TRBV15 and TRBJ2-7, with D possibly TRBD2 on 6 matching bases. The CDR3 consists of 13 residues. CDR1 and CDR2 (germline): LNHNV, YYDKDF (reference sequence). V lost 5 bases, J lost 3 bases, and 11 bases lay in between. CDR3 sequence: CATSHGTLYEQYF. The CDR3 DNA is TGTGCCACCAGCCACGGGACTCTCTACGAGCAGTACTTC.

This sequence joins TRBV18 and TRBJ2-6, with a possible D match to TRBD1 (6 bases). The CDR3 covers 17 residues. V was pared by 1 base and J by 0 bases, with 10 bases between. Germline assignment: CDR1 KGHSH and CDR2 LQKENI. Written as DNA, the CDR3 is TGTGCCAGCTCACCACGGGGGCTGCTCTCTGGGGCCAACGTCCTGACTTTC. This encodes CASSPRGLLSGANVLTF.

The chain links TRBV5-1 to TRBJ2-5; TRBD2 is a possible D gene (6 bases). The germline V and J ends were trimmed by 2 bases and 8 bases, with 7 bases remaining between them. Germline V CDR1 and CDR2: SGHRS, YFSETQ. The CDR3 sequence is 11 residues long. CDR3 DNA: TGCGCCAGCAGCTTCGCGGGAACCCAGTACTTC. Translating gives CASSFAGTQYF.